One T cell receptor beta chain is described in this entry. This clone was seen once. It has no known antigen specificity. Base qualities are not at hand, and no much larger clone is one base apart. The sample is drawn from a study of control samples from healthy donors and cancer patients (dated by TCRdb to the early 2020s). V and J are trimmed by 5 bases and 5 bases, and the gene matches miss 8 bases of the junction. The germline V gene provides CDR1 SGHTA and CDR2 FQGTGA. The CDR3 goes from the cysteine to the phenylalanine over 15 residues. Of the read, only the CDR3 DNA is kept; its 45 bases are in frame from base 1. Libraries were made using the immunoSEQ multiplex PCR assay. TCRdb re-hosts the immuneACCESS table, in-frame sequences only. Its copies lack some clones; in the studies checked, an unresolved V gene accounts for under half of them, and the cause for the rest is not known. Within this sample are approximately 150,000 clones, with around nine tenths of them counted one time only. Over 4.5% of the sample is taken by the ten largest.

This chain joins TRBV7-3 to TRBJ2-1; a stretch of 8 junction bases matches TRBD2. The source of this sequence is a man under 40 in good health. The sequencing input was blood. The bases are TGTGCCAGCAGCCGATCCGGGACTAGTGACAATGAGCAGTTCTTC. Translation gives CASSRSGTSDNEQFF.